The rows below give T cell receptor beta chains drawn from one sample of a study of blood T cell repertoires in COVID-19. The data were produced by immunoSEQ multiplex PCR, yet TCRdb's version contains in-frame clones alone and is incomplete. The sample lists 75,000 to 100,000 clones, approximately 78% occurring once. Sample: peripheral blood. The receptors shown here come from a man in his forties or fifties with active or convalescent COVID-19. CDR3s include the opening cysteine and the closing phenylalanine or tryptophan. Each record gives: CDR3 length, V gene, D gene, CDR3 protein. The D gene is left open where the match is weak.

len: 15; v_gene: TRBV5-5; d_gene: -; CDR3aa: CASSLDWGQTNEQFF
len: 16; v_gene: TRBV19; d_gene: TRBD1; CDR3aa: CASSISGTGSNQPQHF
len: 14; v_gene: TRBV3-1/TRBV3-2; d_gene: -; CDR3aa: CASSQAAGPVEAFF
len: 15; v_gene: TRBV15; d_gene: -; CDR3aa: CATSRDWSAGTEAFF
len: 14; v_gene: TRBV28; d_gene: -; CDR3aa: CASSYAGLGTEAFF
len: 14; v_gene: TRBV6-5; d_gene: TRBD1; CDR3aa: CASSSDRVIQPQHF
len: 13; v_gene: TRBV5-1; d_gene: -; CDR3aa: CASSPQGPDTQYF
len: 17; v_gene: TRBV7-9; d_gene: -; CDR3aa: CASSLTQYPSSYNEQFF
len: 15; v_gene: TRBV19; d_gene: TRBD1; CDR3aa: CAIQSGTGGGQPQHF
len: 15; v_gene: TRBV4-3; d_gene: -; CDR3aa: CASSQDTGQDQPQHF
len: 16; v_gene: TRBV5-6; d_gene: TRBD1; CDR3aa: CASRPGTGFALGEQYF
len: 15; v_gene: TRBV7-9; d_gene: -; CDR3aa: CASRRTDPGDTEAFF
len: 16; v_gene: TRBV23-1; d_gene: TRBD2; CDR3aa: CASSQWTSVVTGELFF
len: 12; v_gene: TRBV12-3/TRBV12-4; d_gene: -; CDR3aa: CASSLRGGEQFF
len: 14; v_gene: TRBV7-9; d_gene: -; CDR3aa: CASSPAGINEKLFF
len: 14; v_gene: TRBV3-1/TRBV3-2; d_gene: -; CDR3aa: CASSDGQFNQPQHF
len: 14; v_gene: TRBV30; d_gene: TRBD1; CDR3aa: CAWSAQGGNTEAFF
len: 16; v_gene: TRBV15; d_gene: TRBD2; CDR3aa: CATSTRSGGAEDTQYF
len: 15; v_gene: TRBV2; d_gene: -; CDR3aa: CASSGLQSSGNTIYF
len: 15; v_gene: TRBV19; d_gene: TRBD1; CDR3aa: CATKGGQGMNTEAFF
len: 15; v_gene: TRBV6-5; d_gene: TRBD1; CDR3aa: CASSWRQGSTGELFF
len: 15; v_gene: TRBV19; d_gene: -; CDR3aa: CASSIIGQIPEKLFF
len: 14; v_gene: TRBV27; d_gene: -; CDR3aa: CASSTSSGANVLTF
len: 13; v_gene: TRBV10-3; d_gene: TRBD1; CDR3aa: CATTGQVNQPQHF
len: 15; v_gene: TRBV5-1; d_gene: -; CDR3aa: CASALRGTMNTEAFF
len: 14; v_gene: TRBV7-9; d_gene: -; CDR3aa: CASRAGYSGNTIYF
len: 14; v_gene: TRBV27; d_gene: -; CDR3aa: CASRPTGNTGELFF
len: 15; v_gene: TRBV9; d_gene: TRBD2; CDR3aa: CASSVLAGAAGELFF
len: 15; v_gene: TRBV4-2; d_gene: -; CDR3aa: CASSQDGQGNQPQHF
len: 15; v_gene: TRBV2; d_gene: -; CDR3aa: CATTAGGAGDSPLHF
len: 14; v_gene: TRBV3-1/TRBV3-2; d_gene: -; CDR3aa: CASSQLDRYNEQFF
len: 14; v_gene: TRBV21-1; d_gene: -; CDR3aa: CASSKKDANREQYF
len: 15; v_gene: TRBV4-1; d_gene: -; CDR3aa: CASSQDNPGAYGYTF
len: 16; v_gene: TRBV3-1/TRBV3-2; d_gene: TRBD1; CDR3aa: CASSQDQPGQGYGYTF
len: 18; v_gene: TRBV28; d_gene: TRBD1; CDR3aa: CASSFPGQGPYSNQPQHF
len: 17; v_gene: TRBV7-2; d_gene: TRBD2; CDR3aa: CASSLDRTSGGDNEQFF
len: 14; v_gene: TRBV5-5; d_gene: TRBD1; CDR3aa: CASSLTGTASHFTF
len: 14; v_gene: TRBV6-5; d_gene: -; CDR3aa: CASSRGTGNTEAFF
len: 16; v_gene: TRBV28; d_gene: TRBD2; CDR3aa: CASRGVVAGNPYEQYF
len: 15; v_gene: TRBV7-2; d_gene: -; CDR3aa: CASSLGDTLSYEQYF
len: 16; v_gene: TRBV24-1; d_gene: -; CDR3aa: CATTPDRRYSNQPQHF
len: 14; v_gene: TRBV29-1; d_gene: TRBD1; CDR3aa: CSVPRTGPHQPQHF
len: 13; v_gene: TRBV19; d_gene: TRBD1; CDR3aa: CATMDRRQETQYF
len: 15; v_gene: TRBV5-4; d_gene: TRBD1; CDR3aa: CASSGANRGSDEQYF
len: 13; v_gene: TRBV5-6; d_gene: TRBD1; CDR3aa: CASSFPGTDEQYF
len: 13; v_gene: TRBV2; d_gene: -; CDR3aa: CASSVYSGNTIYF
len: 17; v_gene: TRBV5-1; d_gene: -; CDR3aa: CASSLTPTEKVNEKLFF
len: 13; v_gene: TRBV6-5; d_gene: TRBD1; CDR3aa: CASSYDREGEQYF
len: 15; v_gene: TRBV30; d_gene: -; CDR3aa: CAWSKGSSNYYGYTF
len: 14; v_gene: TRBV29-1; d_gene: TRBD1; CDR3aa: CSVPGQGIPLAQYF
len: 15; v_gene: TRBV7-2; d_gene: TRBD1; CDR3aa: CASDWDRGVSPGYTF
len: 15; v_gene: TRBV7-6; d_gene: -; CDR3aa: CASSLDSRSGNTIYF
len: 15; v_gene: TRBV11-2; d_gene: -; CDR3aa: CASSLESGGHQPQHF
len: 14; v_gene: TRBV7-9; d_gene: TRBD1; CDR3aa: CASSSGQGRYGYTF